This entry lists 22 T cell receptor beta chains sequenced from one sample in a study of blood T cell repertoires in COVID-19. Measured with immunoSEQ multiplex PCR; TCRdb has only the in-frame clones, and not every one. Of roughly 260,000 clones listed, about nine tenths are singletons. The sequenced sample consisted of peripheral blood. Every receptor here comes from a woman between 25 and 40 years old with COVID-19, enrolled during active disease.

The chain carries TRBV29-1 and TRBJ1-2; TRBD1 matches 7 bases. The ends lost 5 bases at V and 6 bases at J; junction bases unmatched: 3. The CDR3 has 11 residues. Germline CDR1 reads SQVTM; CDR2 reads ANQGSEA. The CDR3 loop is CSVSGTDGYTF. For the CDR3, the DNA is TGCAGCGTTTCGGGGACAGATGGCTACACCTTC.

This clone was recorded a few times. The chain has TRBV3-1 (or the pseudogene TRBV3-2) and TRBJ1-1; D remains ambiguous. The CDR3 length is 12 residues. V was pared by 3 bases and J by 2 bases, with 4 bases between. Looked up from germline, CDR1 is LGHDT and CDR2 is YNNKEL (reference sequence). The CDR3 DNA is TGTGCCAGCAGCCAGACAAACACTGAAGCTTTCTTT. It codes for CASSQTNTEAFF.

The rearrangement uses TRBV7-2 and TRBJ2-7; possible D gene TRBD1, 7 bases. The CDR3 has 13 amino acids. Germline V lookup: CDR1 SGHTA, CDR2 FQGNSA. V was pared by 1 base and J by 6 bases, with 10 bases between. The CDR3 nucleotides read TGTGCCAGCAGCTTAGTCCAGGGGGGCGAGCAGTACTTC. Its translation: CASSLVQGGEQYF.

This sequence joins TRBV5-5 and TRBJ2-3; D is possibly TRBD1 (5 bases). Trimming removed 7 bases at V and 2 bases at J, with 20 bases between. Germline values: CDR1 SGHKS, CDR2 YYEKEE (reference sequence). The CDR3 is made up of 16 amino acids. Written as DNA, the CDR3 is TGTGCCAGCGCTCCAAGCGCCCCAGGGCTCACAGATACGCAGTATTTT. This encodes CASAPSAPGLTDTQYF.

The gene calls are TRBV7-3 and TRBJ2-5, with 10 nucleotides matching TRBD1. Per germline, CDR1 SGHTA and CDR2 FQGTGA. The CDR3 is made up of 17 amino acids. V gave up 5 bases and J gave up 0 bases; unmatched junction bases: 9. Written as DNA, the CDR3 is TGTGCCAGCAGCCTGGGGACAGGGGCCTGGTACCAAGAGACCCAGTACTTC. Its protein product is CASSLGTGAWYQETQYF.

V gene TRBV27 combines with J gene TRBJ2-3; D gene unclear. This CDR3 is 18 amino acids long. The V end lost 3 bases, the J end lost 2 bases, and 21 bases lay between the germline ends. Germline CDR1 is MNHEY and CDR2 is SMNVEV (reference sequence). The CDR3 protein is CASSFLTTVRRVTDTQYF. In nucleotides, the CDR3 is TGTGCCAGCAGTTTCCTAACGACGGTGAGGCGCGTCACAGATACGCAGTATTTT.

The chain recombines TRBV30 with TRBJ1-1, with D perhaps matching TRBD1 (5 bases). Germline lookup yields CDR1 GTSNPN and CDR2 SVGIG (reference sequence). V shed 2 bases and J shed 6 bases, with 13 bases lying between them. This CDR3 contains 13 residues. CDR3 region: CAWSPGWGAEAFF. The CDR3 coding sequence is TGTGCCTGGAGTCCCGGCTGGGGCGCTGAAGCTTTCTTT. Supplemented by reference TRBV30 and TRBJ1-1, the full variable domain reads SQTIHQWPATLVQPVGSPLSLECTVEGTSNPNLYWYRQAAGRGLQLLFYSVGIGQISSEVPQNLSASRPQDRQFILSSKKLLLSDSGFYLCAWSPGWGAEAFFGQGTRLTVV.

The rearrangement uses TRBV6-1 and TRBJ1-2; possible D gene TRBD1, 6 bases. This CDR3 is 14 amino acids long. The germline CDR1 and CDR2 sequences are MNHNS and SASEGT. The ends were cut back, 3 bases at V and 8 bases at J, with 16 bases in the middle. CDR3 sequence: CASSDPPGADGYTF. In DNA form, the CDR3 reads TGTGCCAGCAGTGATCCCCCAGGGGCGGACGGCTACACCTTC.

This clone was counted a few times. The rearrangement links TRBV9 to TRBJ1-4, with D maybe TRBD1 (5 bases). Germline lookup yields CDR1 SGDLS and CDR2 YYNGEE. This CDR3 contains 15 residues. Between the trimmed V and J ends, which lost 4 bases and 3 bases, there was a span of 13 bases. The CDR3 protein is CASSPSKGANEKLFF. CDR3 sequence (DNA): TGTGCCAGCAGCCCTTCAAAAGGGGCTAATGAAAAACTGTTTTTT.

The chain links TRBV5-1 to TRBJ1-1, with TRBD1 matching 9 bases. The J segment lost 0 bases and the V segment lost 4 bases, leaving 7 bases of the junction unmatched. Germline V gives CDR1 SGHRS, CDR2 YFSETQ. The CDR3 has 16 residues. This CDR3 is CASSPGTGRMNTEAFF. The CDR3 DNA is TGCGCCAGCAGCCCTGGGACAGGGAGGATGAACACTGAAGCTTTCTTT. The full variable domain, with the rest looked up from reference TRBV5-1 and TRBJ1-1, is KAGVTQTPRYLIKTRGQQVTLSCSPISGHRSVSWYQQTPGQGLQFLFEYFSETQRNKGNFPGRFSGRQFSNSRSEMNVSTLELGDSALYLCASSPGTGRMNTEAFFGQGTRLTVV.

J is TRBJ2-5 and V is TRBV5-1, with a weak D call TRBD2 (5 bases). CDR3 length: 12 amino acids. The V gene's germline CDR1 is SGHRS and CDR2 YFSETQ. Deletions cut 7 bases from V and 9 bases from J, with 16 bases between. CDR3 loop: CASRLSGSPQYF. The DNA of the CDR3 is TGCGCCAGCCGCCTCTCGGGGTCTCCCCAGTACTTC.

The chain joins TRBV5-1 to TRBJ2-1; 8 bases are a match to TRBD1. CDR1 and CDR2 from the germline V gene are SGHRS and YFSETQ. The V and J ends lost 5 bases and 3 bases, in that order; junction bases with no gene match: 4. CDR3 size: 14 residues. This CDR3 reads CASSADRVYNEQFF. CDR3 DNA sequence: TGCGCCAGCAGTGCGGACAGGGTCTACAATGAGCAGTTCTTC.

The chain is built from TRBV6-4 and TRBJ1-4, with 7 nucleotides matching TRBD1. V was clipped by 5 bases and J by 8 bases; unmatched bases: 5. This CDR3 is built from 13 residues. The germline V gene has CDR1 MRHNA and CDR2 SNTAGT. The DNA for the CDR3 is TGTGCCAGCAGTAGGGGGCCCGGCGAAAAACTGTTTTTT. This codes for CASSRGPGEKLFF.

The chain uses TRBV10-1 and TRBJ2-2; TRBD1 agrees at 7 bases. The CDR3 length is 14 residues. Germline values: CDR1 WNHNN, CDR2 SYGVQD (reference sequence). The J segment lost 6 bases and the V segment lost 0 bases, leaving 1 base of the junction unmatched. Written as DNA, the CDR3 is TGCGCCAGCAGTGAGTCCGGGACAGCCGGGGAGCTGTTTTTT. Protein sequence: CASSESGTAGELFF.

This chain joins TRBV28 and TRBJ2-1, with TRBD2 matching over 13 bases. Trimming cost V 5 bases and J 8 bases; bases outside gene matches: 9. The CDR3 has 16 residues. CDR1 is MDHEN, CDR2 SYDVKM, per germline. This chain's CDR3 is CASSPTSGRGSHEQFF. The CDR3 coding sequence is TGTGCCAGCAGTCCAACTAGCGGGAGGGGGTCCCATGAGCAGTTCTTC.

J is TRBJ1-6 and V is TRBV28; 7 positions agree with TRBD1. The CDR3 sequence is 15 residues long. V dropped 8 bases and J dropped 7; count of bases not matched to a gene: 11. Germline V CDR1 and CDR2: MDHEN, SYDVKM. The CDR3: CASLTQTGLNSPLHF. CDR3 sequence (DNA): TGTGCCAGCCTAACCCAGACAGGGTTGAATTCACCCCTCCACTTT. Full variable domain (missing parts from reference TRBV28 and TRBJ1-6): DVKVTQSSRYLVKRTGEKVFLECVQDMDHENMFWYRQDPGLGLRLIYFSYDVKMKEKGDIPEGYSVSREKKERFSLILESASTNQTSMYLCASLTQTGLNSPLHFGNGTRLTVT.

V gene TRBV15 combines with J gene TRBJ2-5, with TRBD2 matching over 9 bases. The J segment lost 4 bases and the V segment lost 0 bases, leaving 6 bases of the junction unmatched. CDR1 is LNHNV, CDR2 YYDKDF, per germline (reference sequence). The CDR3 totals 16 residues. For the CDR3, the DNA is TGTGCCACCAGCAGAGATAGAGAACTAGCGGGAGAGACCCAGTACTTC. As protein: CATSRDRELAGETQYF.

The rearrangement links TRBV5-6 to TRBJ2-1; 9 nucleotides line up with TRBD1. With 0 bases clipped from V and 3 bases from J, the junction kept 4 bases outside the gene matches. CDR1 and CDR2 from the germline V gene are SGHDT and YYEEEE. The CDR3 loop spans 16 amino acids. The CDR3 DNA sequence: TGTGCCAGCAGCTTGGGACAGGGGGATGTCTACAATGAGCAGTTCTTC. This codes for CASSLGQGDVYNEQFF.

CDR3 DNA sequence: TGTGCCAGCAGCCGCAATTCGCGACAGGGAACCTACGAGCAGTACTTC. Residues: CASSRNSRQGTYEQYF. V and J are TRBV28 and TRBJ2-7; 7 bases align to TRBD1. Trimming removed 6 bases from V and 2 bases from J; junction bases left unmatched: 13. Germline loops: CDR1 MDHEN, CDR2 SYDVKM. The CDR3 runs 16 residues.

The chain employs TRBV28 and TRBJ2-2, with 8 bases fitting TRBD2. V lost 8 bases and J lost 1; bases outside the gene matches: 3. This CDR3 region has 14 residues. The V gene's germline CDR1 is MDHEN and CDR2 SYDVKM. The DNA of the CDR3 is TGTGCCAGCCTCCGGGAGGGGAACACCGGGGAGCTGTTTTTT. Translated: CASLREGNTGELFF.

The chain uses TRBV5-4 and TRBJ1-3; D is unclear. This CDR3 has 15 amino acids. V gave up 0 bases and J gave up 2 bases, with 9 bases separating them. In germline, CDR1 is SGHNT, CDR2 YYREEE (reference sequence). The CDR3 DNA reads as TGTGCCAGCAGCTTGGTTAGCCCGACTGGAAACACCATATATTTT. Residues: CASSLVSPTGNTIYF.

J is TRBJ1-3 and V is TRBV7-3; D is uncertain. Trimming stripped 5 bases from V and 2 bases from J, with 7 bases between. This CDR3 is 13 amino acids long. Germline-derived CDR1 and CDR2 are SGHTA and FQGTGA. The CDR3 protein is CASSNSPGNTIYF. CDR3 in DNA: TGTGCCAGCAGCAACAGTCCTGGAAACACCATATATTTT.